The 29 T cell receptor beta chains reported below all come from one sample, sequenced in a study of T-cell memory formation after mild COVID-19. MiXCR, run by TCRdb on the 5' RACE reads, gives a single entry per CDR3 protein. The table records 350,000 to 400,000 distinct CDR3 sequences, approximately 15% of them present only once. The source material was PBMCs or a T cell subset sorted from them (not recorded which). These receptors all stem from a man aged 18-30 years who had mild COVID-19 (a few samples of this study predate the infection). Cell type and time point are not known.

This clonotype was seen a handful of times. This rearrangement joins TRBV21-1 to TRBJ2-6; the table assigns TRBD1, which was not confirmed against the DNA. TRBV21-1 is reported as a pseudogene. CDR3 length equals 18 residues. In DNA, the CDR3 is TGTGCCAGCAGCAAAGAGACAGGGGGCTACACTGGGGCCAACGTCCTGACTTTC. Protein: CASSKETGGYTGANVLTF.

This clonotype has only a few counts. The V gene is TRBV29-1, the J gene TRBJ2-5; D uncertain. Trimming took 6 bases from V and 5 from J, leaving 13 bases between them. The CDR3 contains 12 residues. The germline V gene has CDR1 SQVTM and CDR2 ANQGSEA. The CDR3 loop reads CSVTITSETQYF. CDR3 nucleotide sequence: TGCAGCGTCACTATAACCTCGGAGACCCAGTACTTC. Combining the CDR3 with reference TRBV29-1 and TRBJ2-5 gives the whole variable domain SAVISQKPSRDICQRGTSLTIQCQVDSQVTMMFWYRQQPGQSLTLIATANQGSEATYESGFVIDKFPISRPNLTFSTLTVSNMSPEDSSIYLCSVTITSETQYFGPGTRLLVL.

Many counts were recorded for this clonotype. The chain joins TRBV5-5 to TRBJ1-1; TRBD1 might be the D (5 bases). This CDR3 is 15 amino acids long. Between the trimmed V and J ends, which lost 6 bases and 3 bases, there was a span of 18 bases. The germline V gene encodes CDR1 SGHKS and CDR2 YYEKEE (reference sequence). The CDR3 nucleotides are TGTGCCAGCACCGGCCAGGGAGGAGTCGACACTGAAGCTTTCTTT. Protein product: CASTGQGGVDTEAFF.

The chain uses TRBV29-1 and TRBJ2-3, with 10 bases that match TRBD1. This CDR3 comprises 14 residues. After removal of 6 bases from V and 3 bases from J, the junction contained 6 bases not matched to a gene. CDR1 and CDR2 (germline): SQVTM, ANQGSEA. CDR3 in amino acids: CSVAGTGVTDTQYF. CDR3 nucleotides: TGCAGCGTAGCCGGGACAGGGGTTACAGATACGCAGTATTTT.

This clonotype was seen a few times. V gene TRBV2 combines with J gene TRBJ1-1; 8 bases align to TRBD1. Per the germline V gene, CDR1 is SNHLY and CDR2 is FYNNEI. The CDR3 sequence is 14 residues long. V lost 6 bases, J lost 2 bases, and 5 bases stayed unmatched. CDR3 sequence reads: CASRGQVINTEAFF. The CDR3 DNA is TGTGCCAGCAGGGGACAGGTAATAAACACTGAAGCTTTCTTT.

In its sample, this clonotype was seen once. This chain uses TRBV5-4 with TRBJ1-1; tentatively, D is TRBD1 (5 bases). CDR1 and CDR2 from the germline V gene are SGHNT and YYREEE (reference sequence). CDR3 length: 13 residues. The V end was cut by 0 bases, the J end by 7 bases, with 10 bases between. For the CDR3, the DNA is TGTGCCAGCAGCTTGGCTCAAGACAGTGAAGCTTTCTTT. This encodes CASSLAQDSEAFF. Using reference TRBV5-4 and TRBJ1-1 for the parts outside the CDR3, the full variable domain is ETGVTQSPTHLIKTRGQQVTLRCSSQSGHNTVSWYQQALGQGPQFIFQYYREEENGRGNFPPRFSGLQFPNYSSELNVNALELDDSALYLCASSLAQDSEAFFGQGTRLTVV.

This clonotype was recorded a few times. This sequence joins TRBV20-1 and TRBJ2-3; 10 bases map to TRBD2. The CDR3 length is 15 residues. Germline-derived CDR1 and CDR2 are DFQATT and SNEGSKA (reference sequence). The V and J ends lost 5 bases and 6 bases, in that order; junction bases with no gene match: 11. The CDR3 region is CSAPSSSGGADTQYF. The DNA of the CDR3 is TGCAGTGCTCCCTCGTCCAGCGGGGGGGCCGATACGCAGTATTTT.

This clonotype was detected ten times or more. The chain carries TRBV5-1 and TRBJ2-3; possibly TRBD2 for D (6 bases). The ends were cut back, 4 bases at V and 0 bases at J, with 15 bases in the middle. CDR1 SGHRS and CDR2 YFSETQ come from the germline V gene. The CDR3 consists of 16 residues. Here the CDR3 DNA reads TGCGCCAGCAGCGGACGGTCGGAGGGGAGCACAGATACGCAGTATTTT. Translation gives CASSGRSEGSTDTQYF.

This clonotype was counted many times. This chain links TRBV6-2 or TRBV6-3 with TRBJ1-5; 9 bases line up with TRBD1. This CDR3 spans 16 amino acids. Germline V gives CDR1 MNHEY, CDR2 SVGEGT. V lost 6 bases, J lost 5 bases, and 11 bases stayed unmatched. The CDR3 spells CASSEAGTGNYQPQHF. CDR3 nucleotides: TGTGCCAGCAGCGAGGCCGGGACAGGGAATTATCAGCCCCAGCATTTT.

V is TRBV3-2 and J is TRBJ2-5; TRBD1 is the table's D call, not checked against the DNA. TRBV3-2 is designated a pseudogene. This CDR3 has 17 residues. The CDR3 DNA follows: TGTGCCAGCAGCCATCTCCGGGGGCGGGGGGACCAAGAGACCCAGTACTTC. Residues: CASSHLRGRGDQETQYF.

This clonotype has just a few counts. The chain is built from TRBV6-5 and TRBJ1-2; TRBD1 matches 9 bases. Germline V gene lookup returns CDR1 MNHEY and CDR2 SVGAGI. The CDR3 is 12 residues long. V lost 6 bases and J lost 8; bases outside the gene matches: 4. DNA for the CDR3: TGTGCCAGCAGCGGACAGGGGAAAGGCTACACCTTC. Amino acids: CASSGQGKGYTF.

The rearrangement joins TRBV12-3 or TRBV12-4 to TRBJ1-2, with D maybe TRBD1 (6 bases). Trimming pared 6 bases from V and 8 bases from J, leaving 19 bases between. The CDR3 contains 14 residues. CDR3 protein: CASSGRGGAGGYTF. CDR3 nucleotides: TGTGCCAGCAGCGGAAGAGGGGGGGCTGGCGGCTACACCTTC.

The V gene is TRBV19, the J gene TRBJ2-5; perhaps TRBD2 as D (6 bases). Between the trimmed V and J ends, which lost 5 bases and 2 bases, there was a span of 15 bases. CDR3 length equals 15 residues. CDR1 and CDR2 (germline): LNHDA, SQIVND (reference sequence). The chain's CDR3 is CASSVMVAAQETQYF. The CDR3 region has the DNA TGTGCCAGTAGTGTCATGGTAGCGGCACAAGAGACCCAGTACTTC.

The chain links TRBV7-9 to TRBJ1-5; 7 nucleotides align to TRBD1. The CDR3 consists of 13 residues. The trim removed 10 bases at V and 2 bases at J, leaving 5 bases unmatched. Looked up from germline, CDR1 is SEHNR and CDR2 is FQNEAQ (reference sequence). The CDR3 DNA is TGTGCCACCCAAGGACAGGGCAATCAGCCCCAGCATTTT. Translated: CATQGQGNQPQHF.

The rearrangement joins TRBV27 to TRBJ2-7, with D maybe TRBD1 (5 bases). The germline V gene has CDR1 MNHEY and CDR2 SMNVEV (reference sequence). The CDR3 length is 15 residues. V shed 1 base and J shed 4 bases, with 14 bases lying between them. The DNA for the CDR3 is TGTGCCAGCAGTTTATATGGCCGTCAGGGTTACGAGCAGTACGTC. Encoded protein: CASSLYGRQGYEQYV.

This clonotype has only a few counts. The chain recombines TRBV4-2 with TRBJ2-7; tentatively, D is TRBD2 (6 bases). The CDR3 sequence is 14 residues long. The V gene lost 0 bases and the J gene lost 6 bases, with 12 bases spanning the gap. Germline loops: CDR1 LGHNA, CDR2 YNFKEQ. Written as DNA, the CDR3 is TGTGCCAGCAGCCAAGAACTAGGGACTCGCGAGCAGTACTTC. It yields the protein CASSQELGTREQYF.

The chain joins TRBV18 to TRBJ1-2, with 7 bases lining up with TRBD1. After removal of 4 bases from V and 4 bases from J, the junction contained 6 bases not matched to a gene. The CDR3 runs to 14 residues. CDR1 and CDR2 (germline): KGHSH, LQKENI. The CDR3 region is CASSREGASYGYTF. The DNA for the CDR3 is TGTGCCAGCTCACGAGAGGGGGCCTCCTATGGCTACACCTTC. Full variable domain (missing parts from reference TRBV18 and TRBJ1-2): NAGVMQNPRHLVRRRGQEARLRCSPMKGHSHVYWYRQLPEEGLKFMVYLQKENIIDESGMPKERFSAEFPKEGPSILRIQQVVRGDSAAYFCASSREGASYGYTFGSGTRLTVV.

There are a few counts of this clonotype. The genes are TRBV6-5 and TRBJ1-5; D gene uncertain. The V end was cut by 5 bases, the J end by 6 bases, with 14 bases between. In germline, CDR1 is MNHEY, CDR2 SVGAGI. The CDR3 runs 14 residues. The CDR3 bases are TGTGCCAGCAGTGCCCTCGGGAAGACTCAGCCCCAGCATTTT. Its protein product is CASSALGKTQPQHF.

This chain joins TRBV5-1 and TRBJ2-7; 10 positions agree with TRBD1. Germline V gene sequence: CDR1 SGHRS, CDR2 YFSETQ. V lost 4 bases and J lost 3; bases outside the gene matches: 4. The CDR3 totals 14 residues. The CDR3 sequence: CASSARTGGYEQYF. CDR3 sequence (DNA): TGCGCCAGCAGCGCCAGGACAGGGGGCTACGAGCAGTACTTC.

This clonotype has more than one count but fewer than ten. V is TRBV3-1 and J is TRBJ1-1; D remains unclear. V gave up 1 base and J gave up 4 bases, with 7 bases separating them. The length of the CDR3 is 13 residues. Germline loops: CDR1 LGHDT, CDR2 YNNKEL (reference sequence). The CDR3 sequence is CASSQGVGTEAFF. The CDR3 region has the DNA TGTGCCAGCAGCCAAGGGGTTGGCACTGAAGCTTTCTTT.

This clonotype was counted between two and nine times. This chain joins TRBV6-2 or TRBV6-3 and TRBJ1-5; D may be TRBD1 (6 bases). The CDR3 spans 14 residues. From germline, CDR1 is MNHEY and CDR2 SVGEGT. Trimming pared 10 bases from V and 6 bases from J, leaving 19 bases between. CDR3 nucleotide sequence: TGTGCCACCTTCACGGGGGGGGGCGGTCAGCCCCAGCATTTT. Protein product: CATFTGGGGQPQHF.

This chain uses TRBV19 with TRBJ1-1; no clear D. V gave up 7 bases and J gave up 2 bases, with 11 bases separating them. The CDR3 is 13 residues long. Germline CDR1 is LNHDA and CDR2 is SQIVND (reference sequence). For the CDR3, the DNA is TGTGCCAGTACACAGCCAGGTAACACTGAAGCTTTCTTT. This codes for CASTQPGNTEAFF.

This clonotype was seen ten or more times. This sequence joins TRBV6-2 or TRBV6-3 and TRBJ2-1; 10 nucleotides match TRBD2. The CDR3 is 16 amino acids. The germline V gene encodes CDR1 MNHEY and CDR2 SVGEGT. Trimming took 5 bases from V and 1 from J; bases not matched to a gene: 5. CDR3 DNA: TGTGCCAGCAGTGGGGTACTAGCGGGGTCCTACAATGAGCAGTTCTTC. Translating it yields CASSGVLAGSYNEQFF.

This clonotype was detected many times. The genes are TRBV5-1 and TRBJ1-4; D unclear. The V gene's germline CDR1 is SGHRS and CDR2 YFSETQ. V was pared by 1 base and J by 4 bases, with 11 bases between. This CDR3 spans 15 amino acids. CDR3 in DNA: TGCGCCAGCAGCTTGCTAGGAACCTTTAATGAAAAACTGTTTTTT. Encoded protein: CASSLLGTFNEKLFF.

This clonotype was found many times. J is TRBJ2-1 and V is TRBV5-1; a possible D gene is TRBD1 (6 bases). CDR3 length: 13 residues. Germline V gene lookup returns CDR1 SGHRS and CDR2 YFSETQ. The V and J ends lost 6 bases and 8 bases respectively, with 15 bases between them. The CDR3 sequence is CASKDSPNDEQFF. The DNA for the CDR3 is TGCGCCAGCAAGGACAGCCCCAACGATGAGCAGTTCTTC.

The rearrangement links TRBV7-9 to TRBJ1-1; the D is unclear. The CDR3 has 15 residues. Germline V lookup: CDR1 SEHNR, CDR2 FQNEAQ (reference sequence). Trimming left V 4 bases short and J 1 base short, with 13 bases between. The CDR3 coding sequence is TGTGCCAGCAGCTCCAGTATGGTAAGGAACACTGAAGCTTTCTTT. This gives the protein CASSSSMVRNTEAFF. The full variable domain, with the rest looked up from reference TRBV7-9 and TRBJ1-1, is DTGVSQNPRHKITKRGQNVTFRCDPISEHNRLYWYRQTLGQGPEFLTYFQNEAQLEKSRLLSDRFSAERPKGSFSTLEIQRTEQGDSAMYLCASSSSMVRNTEAFFGQGTRLTVV.

CDR3 loop: CASGPHWSSQNYGYTF. CDR3 DNA: TGTGCTAGTGGTCCCCACTGGTCCTCACAAAACTATGGCTACACCTTC. The V and J genes are TRBV12-5 and TRBJ1-2; no clear D. The CDR3 covers 16 residues. V lost 5 bases to trimming and J lost 2 bases, with 18 bases between them. Germline V CDR1 and CDR2: LGHNT, FRNRAP.

There are a few counts of this clonotype. This rearrangement joins TRBV7-9 to TRBJ1-4; 10 nucleotides line up with TRBD1. Trimming took 5 bases from V and 7 from J; bases not matched to a gene: 4. The CDR3 runs 14 residues. The germline gives CDR1 SEHNR, CDR2 FQNEAQ (reference sequence). The CDR3 sequence: CASSQGQGFEKLFF. CDR3 coding DNA: TGTGCCAGCAGCCAGGGACAGGGGTTTGAAAAACTGTTTTTT.

This rearrangement joins TRBV20-1 to TRBJ1-1, with D perhaps TRBD1 (5 bases). CDR1 is DFQATT, CDR2 SNEGSKA, per germline (reference sequence). This CDR3 has 10 residues. V shed 6 bases and J shed 8 bases, with 10 bases lying between them. The CDR3 is CSAASGEAFF. For the CDR3, the DNA is TGCAGTGCCGCCTCAGGGGAAGCTTTCTTT.